The rows below give T cell receptor beta chains drawn from one sample of a study of blood T cell repertoires in COVID-19. Some clones are missing from TCRdb's copy, which holds only in-frame ones; the method was immunoSEQ multiplex PCR. The data hold around 50,000 clones, with 90% observed a single time. What was sequenced was peripheral blood. These TCRs come from a human donor in a cohort sampled during active COVID-19. Each CDR3 is given with its conserved first and last residue. Fields, in order: CDR3 length, V gene, J gene, D gene, clone size, CDR3 DNA, CDR3 protein. The D gene is left open where the match is weak. Part of the rows lack a size; the others show once, few, many or a class for expanded clones.

>17|TRBV30|TRBJ2-3|TRBD1|.
TGTGCCTGGAGGGCCCCCTGGGGACAGGGAAGGGCAGATACGCAGTATTTT
CAWRAPWGQGRADTQYF
>13|TRBV2|TRBJ1-1|.|once
TGTGCCAGCAGAACGACAGGGAACACTGAAGCTTTCTTT
CASRTTGNTEAFF
>12|TRBV13|TRBJ2-1|.|.
TGTGCCAGCAGCTCGCCAGGCAATGAGCAGTTCTTC
CASSSPGNEQFF
>16|TRBV5-1|TRBJ2-5|TRBD1|.
TGCGCCAGCAGCACCAATCACCAGGACAGGGACGAGACCCAGTACTTC
CASSTNHQDRDETQYF
>15|TRBV30|TRBJ2-5|.|.
TGTGCCTGGAGTGTATCTAGCGACCCGCGGGAGACCCAGTACTTC
CAWSVSSDPRETQYF
>17|TRBV30|TRBJ2-1|TRBD1|once
TGTGCCTGGATCCCGAGACAGGGGCTATCGTCCTACAATGAGCAGTTCTTC
CAWIPRQGLSSYNEQFF
>13|TRBV30|TRBJ2-3|.|.
TGTGCCTGGAGTTTCAGTGGCACAGATACGCAGTATTTT
CAWSFSGTDTQYF
>14|TRBV6-5|TRBJ1-6|.|.
TGTGCCAGCAGCTTACAGGGATGGAATTCACCCCTCCACTTT
CASSLQGWNSPLHF
>15|TRBV19|TRBJ2-6|.|once
TGTGCCAGTAGTATACTCGCGTCTGGGGCCAACGTCCTGACTTTC
CASSILASGANVLTF
>15|TRBV10-3|TRBJ2-7|TRBD1|.
TGTGCCATCAGTGAGTCAGGGGACAGCTCCTACGAGCAGTACTTC
CAISESGDSSYEQYF
>13|TRBV5-4|TRBJ2-1|.|few
TGTGCCAGCAGCCAGGACTACTACAATGAGCAGTTCTTC
CASSQDYYNEQFF
>14|TRBV6-5|TRBJ2-1|.|.
TGTGCCAGCAGTACTAGCCCCTCCTACAATGAGCAGTTCTTC
CASSTSPSYNEQFF
>18|TRBV7-9|TRBJ2-1|TRBD2|.
TGTGCCAGCAGCTTAGCGGAGCTAGCGGGAGGTCGATACAATGAGCAGTTCTTC
CASSLAELAGGRYNEQFF
>16|TRBV19|TRBJ1-2|TRBD1|.
TGTGCCAGTAGTATTGGGACAGACTTTTTCGGCTATGGCTACACCTTC
CASSIGTDFFGYGYTF
>17|TRBV10-1|TRBJ2-1|TRBD2|.
TGCGCCAGCAGTGAGTCATCTAGCGGGAGGATTGCGGGGGAGCAGTTCTTC
CASSESSSGRIAGEQFF
>16|TRBV7-2|TRBJ2-7|TRBD2|.
TGTGCCAGCAGCCTGGGACTAGCGGGAGACCTCCACGAGCAGTACTTC
CASSLGLAGDLHEQYF
>14|TRBV29-1|TRBJ2-7|TRBD2|.
TGCAGCGTTGGTCCCAGCGGGAACGGGGGCGAGCAGTACTTC
CSVGPSGNGGEQYF
>14|TRBV7-7|TRBJ2-1|.|.
TGTGCCAGCAGCCCGACTAGAATCGGTAATGAGCAGTTCTTC
CASSPTRIGNEQFF
>12|TRBV2|TRBJ2-7|TRBD1|.
TGTGCCAGCAGCCCCCGGGACAGGGACATTTACTTC
CASSPRDRDIYF
>14|TRBV19|TRBJ1-2|TRBD1|.
TGTGCCAGTAACCCGACAGGGGGCCTGCGTGGCTACACCTTC
CASNPTGGLRGYTF
>13|TRBV5-1|TRBJ1-2|TRBD1|.
TGCGCCAGCAGTCTAGACAGGGCCTATGGCTACACCTTC
CASSLDRAYGYTF
>15|TRBV5-1|TRBJ2-2|TRBD2|.
TGCGCCAGCAGCCCCGGGACTAGCGGGCCCGGGGAGCTGTTTTTT
CASSPGTSGPGELFF
>15|TRBV2|TRBJ1-1|TRBD1|.
TGTGCCAGCAGTCGGGACAGGGCCTTTGTAGCTGAAGCTTTCTTT
CASSRDRAFVAEAFF
>14|TRBV5-6|TRBJ2-7|TRBD2|.
TGTGCCAGCAGCCGGGGGTCTAGCGGGACCGGGCAGTACTTC
CASSRGSSGTGQYF
>16|TRBV28|TRBJ2-7|TRBD1|.
TGTGCCAGCACCCCACCCCCCGGGACAGGGGGCTCCGAGCAGTACTTC
CASTPPPGTGGSEQYF
>18|TRBV5-1|TRBJ2-1|TRBD2|.
TGCGCCAGCAGCTTGGCTACACTAGCGGGAGGGGGCTACAATGAGCAGTTCTTC
CASSLATLAGGGYNEQFF
>17|TRBV13|TRBJ2-5|.|once
TGTGCCAGCAGCCAACCCCCTCGCGGAGAGCTCCAAGAGACCCAGTACTTC
CASSQPPRGELQETQYF
>12|TRBV11-2|TRBJ2-7|.|.
TGTGCCAGCAGCTTAACTACCTACGAGCAGTACTTC
CASSLTTYEQYF
>14|TRBV30|TRBJ1-5|.|.
TGTGCCTGGAGTGTACCCGGGTTCAATCAGCCCCAGCATTTT
CAWSVPGFNQPQHF
>13|TRBV7-6|TRBJ1-2|.|.
TGTGCCAGCAGCTTAAATCAGGGGCTAGGCTACACCTTC
CASSLNQGLGYTF
>16|TRBV5-1|TRBJ2-7|TRBD1|.
TGCGCCAGCAGCTTGGTGGGGACAGGGGCCTCCTACGAGCAGTACTTC
CASSLVGTGASYEQYF
>13|TRBV29-1|TRBJ2-3|.|.
TGCAGCGCTTGGATAGCTAGCACAGATACGCAGTATTTT
CSAWIASTDTQYF
>16|TRBV5-1|TRBJ1-1|.|.
TGCGCCAGCAGCTTGGTGGTCCTGGGGCCGAGTACTGAAGCTTTCTTT
CASSLVVLGPSTEAFF
>20|TRBV10-3|TRBJ2-1|TRBD1|.
TGTGCCATCAGGGGGACAGGGGCCCAGGGAGAAAAGGGGTCCTACAATGAGCAGTTCTTC
CAIRGTGAQGEKGSYNEQFF
>17|TRBV14|TRBJ2-1|.|.
TGTGCCAGCAGCCCAAGGACAAGGGGCGGACAGATCAATGAGCAGTTCTTC
CASSPRTRGGQINEQFF
>18|TRBV27|TRBJ1-3|TRBD1|.
TGTGCCAGCAGTTCCTCCTATCCGGGACAGGGTTCGGCAAACACCATATATTTT
CASSSSYPGQGSANTIYF
>14|TRBV2|TRBJ2-7|TRBD1|.
TGTGCCAGCAGTGGGACAGGGGTTCCCTACGAGCAGTACTTC
CASSGTGVPYEQYF
>13|TRBV18|TRBJ1-6|.|.
TGTGCCAGCTCACCACTACTAGATTCACCCCTCCACTTT
CASSPLLDSPLHF
>15|TRBV18|TRBJ1-2|TRBD1|few
TGTGCCAGCTCTTCGGAGGGGACAGTTAACTATGGCTACACCTTC
CASSSEGTVNYGYTF
>15|TRBV7-9|TRBJ1-3|TRBD1|.
TGTGCCAGCAGCCCTAGGGGACAGGGTATTAACACCATATATTTT
CASSPRGQGINTIYF
>14|TRBV9|TRBJ1-4|TRBD1|.
TGTGCCAGCAGCGCCGGGACAGGGTATGAAAAACTGTTTTTT
CASSAGTGYEKLFF
>17|TRBV25-1|TRBJ1-1|TRBD1|.
TGTGCCAGCAGTCCTCGGACAGGGGCCCTCCTGAACACTGAAGCTTTCTTT
CASSPRTGALLNTEAFF
>14|TRBV28|TRBJ1-5|.|once
TGTGCCAGCAGCGGGGGAATGGGCAATCAGCCCCAGCATTTT
CASSGGMGNQPQHF
>15|TRBV9|TRBJ1-4|.|once
TGTGCCAGCAGCGTACAGGGCGCAACTAATGAAAAACTGTTTTTT
CASSVQGATNEKLFF
>15|TRBV28|TRBJ1-6|TRBD1|.
TGTGCCAGCAGTCCCCCGAAGGGGGCGAATTCACCCCTCCACTTT
CASSPPKGANSPLHF
>16|TRBV10-3|TRBJ2-1|TRBD2|.
TGTGCCATCTCTTCAGAAGCGGCGGGGGCCTACAATGAGCAGTTCTTC
CAISSEAAGAYNEQFF
>14|TRBV7-8|TRBJ2-1|TRBD1|.
TGTGCCAGCAGCTCAATGGGACAGTACAATGAGCAGTTCTTC
CASSSMGQYNEQFF
>14|TRBV6-5|TRBJ1-5|TRBD1|.
TGTGCCAGCAGAGACAGGGTCGGCAATCAGCCCCAGCATTTT
CASRDRVGNQPQHF
>14|TRBV7-9|TRBJ2-1|TRBD2|.
TGTGCCAGCAGCCTACGACTAGCGGAGAATGAGCAGTTCTTC
CASSLRLAENEQFF
>15|TRBV4-1|TRBJ1-5|.|.
TGCGCCAGCAGCCAAGTCCAGGGCGGTAGTCAGCCCCAGCATTTT
CASSQVQGGSQPQHF
>15|TRBV18|TRBJ2-2|.|.
TGTGCCAGCTCAAAAGGGACAACAAACACCGGGGAGCTGTTTTTT
CASSKGTTNTGELFF
>13|TRBV12-3/TRBV12-4|TRBJ1-5|.|.
TGTGCCAGCAGTATACAGGGATTAGCGCCCCAGCATTTT
CASSIQGLAPQHF
>14|TRBV5-1|TRBJ1-1|.|.
TGCGCCAGCAGCAGACAGGACCTGAACACTGAAGCTTTCTTT
CASSRQDLNTEAFF
>15|TRBV6-5|TRBJ2-2|TRBD2|.
TGTGCCAGCAACAGACTAGCGGGAGAGGTCGGGGAGCTGTTTTTT
CASNRLAGEVGELFF